These T cell receptor beta chains were read from a single sample in a study of cytomegalovirus exposure and HLA in healthy donors. Generated by immunoSEQ multiplex PCR, the TCRdb table keeps only in-frame clones and is missing some. The profile shows about 190,000 clones, about 77% of them singletons. Sequences were obtained from PBMCs. The receptor set was obtained from a man aged 25 to 40 in good health and CMV-seropositive. Each CDR3 is given with its conserved first and last residue. A D gene is named only where the DNA matches it firmly. Part of the rows lack a size; the others show once, few, many or a class for expanded clones.

CDR3 DNA | CDR3 protein | clone size | D gene | J gene | V gene
TGTGCCAGTAGTCCCGGGAGGAACCCAGATACGCAGTATTTT | CASSPGRNPDTQYF | NA | TRBD2 | TRBJ2-3 | TRBV19
TGTGCCAGCAGTCTTGCGGGACTATCCTACGAGCAGTACTTC | CASSLAGLSYEQYF | NA | TRBD2 | TRBJ2-7 | TRBV6-1
TGCGCCAGCAGCCAAGGCACAGCCGGGGCCAACGTCCTGACTTTC | CASSQGTAGANVLTF | NA | NA | TRBJ2-6 | TRBV4-3
TGTGCCAGCAGCCGCCTTGAACTGAACACCGGGGAGCTGTTTTTT | CASSRLELNTGELFF | once | NA | TRBJ2-2 | TRBV4-2
TGTGCCAGCAGTCCCGGGACAGAACCCTACGAGCAGTACTTC | CASSPGTEPYEQYF | once | TRBD1 | TRBJ2-7 | TRBV6-5
TGTGCCAGCAGTTTATCGATAAGGGGCACCTATAATTCACCCCTCCACTTT | CASSLSIRGTYNSPLHF | NA | NA | TRBJ1-6 | TRBV27
TGTGCCAGCAACCGGGACAGGGGGCAGTACGAGCAGTACTTC | CASNRDRGQYEQYF | NA | TRBD1 | TRBJ2-7 | TRBV7-2
TGTGCCAGCAGTTCCCAACCGGGACTAGCGTACTACGAGCAGTACTTC | CASSSQPGLAYYEQYF | NA | TRBD2 | TRBJ2-7 | TRBV28
TGCAGCGTTGAAGACTCAGGAGGCTACGAGCAGTACTTC | CSVEDSGGYEQYF | NA | NA | TRBJ2-7 | TRBV29-1
TGTGCCAGCAGTCCGAGGGGGAGTCTTGCAGATACGCAGTATTTT | CASSPRGSLADTQYF | NA | NA | TRBJ2-3 | TRBV6-4
TGTGCCAGCAGTCCCGCCGGGCAGGGGCGTGAAAAACTGTTTTTT | CASSPAGQGREKLFF | NA | NA | TRBJ1-4 | TRBV28
TGTGCCGTCGGGACAGGGAACTATGGCTACACCTTC | CAVGTGNYGYTF | NA | TRBD1 | TRBJ1-2 | TRBV19
TGTGCCTGGAGACCCAGGGTAGAGAACACTGAAGCTTTCTTT | CAWRPRVENTEAFF | once | NA | TRBJ1-1 | TRBV30
TGTGCCAGCAGGGCGGGGGCCGGAGATACGCAGTATTTT | CASRAGAGDTQYF | NA | NA | TRBJ2-3 | TRBV7-3
TGTGCCAGCAGCGCGACAGGTAGCACAGATACGCAGTATTTT | CASSATGSTDTQYF | NA | NA | TRBJ2-3 | TRBV7-3
TGCGCCAGCAGCCAAGAGACAGTCCCAGCCTACGAGCAGTACTTC | CASSQETVPAYEQYF | NA | NA | TRBJ2-7 | TRBV4-1
TGCGCCAGCAGCTTTGCTCTAGCGGGGGGACTCTACCAAGAGACCCAGTACTTC | CASSFALAGGLYQETQYF | NA | TRBD2 | TRBJ2-5 | TRBV5-1
TGCGCCAGCAGCCAAGGGGGGAGGGGACGGTCGAATCAGCCCCAGCATTTT | CASSQGGRGRSNQPQHF | few | NA | TRBJ1-5 | TRBV4-1
TGTGCCTGGAGCTCACCCAGGGGCGGAGGGACCCAGTACTTC | CAWSSPRGGGTQYF | NA | NA | TRBJ2-5 | TRBV30
TGTGCCAGCAGTCACCGGACTAGCGGGGGCACAGATACGCAGTATTTT | CASSHRTSGGTDTQYF | few | TRBD2 | TRBJ2-3 | TRBV27
TGTGCCAGCAGCTCTCTAGGTGAATCGGCGGACACCATATATTTT | CASSSLGESADTIYF | few | NA | TRBJ1-3 | TRBV7-9
TGTGCCAGCAGCTACTCGACAGGGATGGCAGATACGCAGTATTTT | CASSYSTGMADTQYF | once | TRBD1 | TRBJ2-3 | TRBV7-3
TGTGCCAGCAGCGTAGGGTGGGCAACCTACGAGCAGTACTTC | CASSVGWATYEQYF | NA | NA | TRBJ2-7 | TRBV9
TGTGCCAGCACTGGCGGGAGCTCCTACAATGAGCAGTTCTTC | CASTGGSSYNEQFF | NA | TRBD2 | TRBJ2-1 | TRBV9
TGTGCCAGCAGGGCCGGGCTAGCGGGTACCGTCTACGAGCAGTACTTC | CASRAGLAGTVYEQYF | NA | TRBD2 | TRBJ2-7 | TRBV5-4
TGTGCCAGCAGCCAAGGGGTACCGGGGGGAAACACCATATATTTT | CASSQGVPGGNTIYF | NA | NA | TRBJ1-3 | TRBV4-2
TGCGCCAGCAGCTTCGACACCACAGGGGGGGGGTTATTGGAGCAGTTCTTC | CASSFDTTGGGLLEQFF | NA | NA | TRBJ2-1 | TRBV5-1
TGTGCCAGCAGCTCGACAGGGGCCTACGAGCAGTACTTC | CASSSTGAYEQYF | NA | TRBD1 | TRBJ2-7 | TRBV25-1
TGTGCCAGCAGTTACACTGCAACTAATGAAAAACTGTTTTTT | CASSYTATNEKLFF | once | NA | TRBJ1-4 | TRBV6-5
TGTGCCAGCAGTTTAGGGACAGGGGGTAACTATGGCTACACCTTC | CASSLGTGGNYGYTF | NA | TRBD1 | TRBJ1-2 | TRBV27
TGCGCCAGCAGTGAGGGCCAAGGGGGAGAGACCCAGTACTTC | CASSEGQGGETQYF | NA | NA | TRBJ2-5 | TRBV5-1
TGTGCCAGCAGTTACGGCTTCGAAGCTTTCTTT | CASSYGFEAFF | NA | NA | TRBJ1-1 | TRBV6-6
TGCAGCGTTCTCACGGTGGAAAAACTGTTTTTT | CSVLTVEKLFF | NA | NA | TRBJ1-4 | TRBV29-1
TGTGCCATCAGTGGCGGGGTCGGAGAGACCCAGTACTTC | CAISGGVGETQYF | NA | NA | TRBJ2-5 | TRBV10-3
TGTGCCAGCAGCCCGAGGACAGTCCCTGGAAACACCATATATTTT | CASSPRTVPGNTIYF | NA | NA | TRBJ1-3 | TRBV6-5
TGTGCCAGCTCTTTAGGAACGGCAGGGACCTACGAGCAGTACTTC | CASSLGTAGTYEQYF | NA | NA | TRBJ2-7 | TRBV28
TGTGCCAGCAGCCCCCAGCAGCCAGGGGCTGATCAGCCCCAGCATTTT | CASSPQQPGADQPQHF | few | NA | TRBJ1-5 | TRBV7-2
TGTGCCAGCAGTTCCGCAGGGGGCGCTGGCTACACCTTC | CASSSAGGAGYTF | NA | TRBD1 | TRBJ1-2 | TRBV28
TGTGCCAGCAGCCAAGATAGCACTAGCGGGGGGGTGGAGCAGTTCTTC | CASSQDSTSGGVEQFF | NA | TRBD2 | TRBJ2-1 | TRBV4-2
TGTGCCAGCAGACCTAGCGGGCAAGAGACCCAGTACTTC | CASRPSGQETQYF | few | TRBD2 | TRBJ2-5 | TRBV6-6
TGTGCCAGCAGCTTAGGCCGGGGGGGTTTGGCAGATACGCAGTATTTT | CASSLGRGGLADTQYF | NA | TRBD2 | TRBJ2-3 | TRBV5-4
TGTGCCTGGAGTCCCTATATTGATATGGACACTGAAGCTTCCTTT | CAWSPYIDMDTEASF | NA | NA | TRBJ1-1 | TRBV30
TGTTCCAGCAGCCTCATGACGGGGAGCTCCTATAATTCACCCCTCCACTTT | CSSSLMTGSSYNSPLHF | NA | NA | TRBJ1-6 | TRBV7-9